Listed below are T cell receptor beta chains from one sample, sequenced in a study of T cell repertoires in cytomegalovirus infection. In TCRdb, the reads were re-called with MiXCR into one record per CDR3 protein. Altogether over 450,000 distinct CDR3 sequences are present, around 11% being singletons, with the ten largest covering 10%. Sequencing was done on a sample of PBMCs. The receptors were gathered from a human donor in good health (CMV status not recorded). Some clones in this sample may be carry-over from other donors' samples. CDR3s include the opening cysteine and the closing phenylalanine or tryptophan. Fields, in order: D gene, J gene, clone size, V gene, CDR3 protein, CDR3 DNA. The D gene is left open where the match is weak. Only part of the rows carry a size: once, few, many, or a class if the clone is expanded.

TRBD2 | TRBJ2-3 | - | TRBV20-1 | CSARRRGTSGRDTQYF | TGCAGTGCGCGACGCCGGGGGACTAGCGGGAGAGATACGCAGTATTTT
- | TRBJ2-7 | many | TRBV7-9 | CASSRSLEQYF | TGTGCCAGCAGCCGATCTTTGGAGCAGTACTTC
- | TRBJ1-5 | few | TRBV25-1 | CASSDQASNQPQHF | TGTGCCAGCAGCGACCAGGCTAGCAATCAGCCCCAGCATTTT
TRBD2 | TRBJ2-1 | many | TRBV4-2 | CASSQIGRIAGGLNEQFF | TGTGCCAGCAGCCAAATTGGGCGGATAGCGGGAGGGCTCAATGAGCAGTTCTTC
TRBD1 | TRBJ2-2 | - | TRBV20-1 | CSAGKTGGASGELFF | TGCAGTGCTGGGAAGACAGGGGGCGCGTCCGGGGAGCTGTTTTTT
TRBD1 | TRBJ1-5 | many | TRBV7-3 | CASSVDRGQPQHF | TGTGCCAGCAGCGTAGACAGGGGCCAGCCCCAGCATTTT
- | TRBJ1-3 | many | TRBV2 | CASSGSSGNTIYF | TGTGCCAGCAGTGGTTCCTCTGGAAACACCATATATTTT
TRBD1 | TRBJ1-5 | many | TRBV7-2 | CASSRQGSQPQHF | TGTGCCAGCAGCCGACAGGGTAGTCAGCCCCAGCATTTT
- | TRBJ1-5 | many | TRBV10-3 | CAISVDKNQPQHF | TGTGCCATCAGTGTGGACAAGAATCAGCCCCAGCATTTT
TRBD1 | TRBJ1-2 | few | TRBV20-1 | CSARFPGTGIYGYTF | TGCAGTGCTAGGTTCCCCGGGACAGGCATTTATGGCTACACCTTC
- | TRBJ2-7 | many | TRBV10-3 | CAIRSAAGKSSYEQYF | TGTGCCATCAGATCGGCGGCGGGAAAAAGCTCCTACGAGCAGTACTTC
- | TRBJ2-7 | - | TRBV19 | CASSILRGYEQYF | TGTGCCAGTAGTATACTGAGGGGATACGAGCAGTACTTC
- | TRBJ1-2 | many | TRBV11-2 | CASSLTDGSSYGYTF | TGTGCCAGCAGCTTAACGGACGGCAGTTCCTATGGCTACACCTTC
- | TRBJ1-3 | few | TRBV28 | CASTAGEGPGNTIYF | TGTGCCAGCACTGCCGGGGAGGGTCCTGGAAACACCATATATTTT
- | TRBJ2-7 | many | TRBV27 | CASSLNLGSSYEQYF | TGTGCCAGCAGTTTAAATCTCGGAAGCTCCTACGAGCAGTACTTC
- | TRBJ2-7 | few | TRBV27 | CASSSKGGPTYEQYF | TGTGCCAGCAGTTCTAAGGGGGGGCCGACCTACGAGCAGTACTTC
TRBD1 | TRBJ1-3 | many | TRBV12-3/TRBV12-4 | CASSPRDSSGNTIYF | TGTGCCAGCAGTCCACGGGACAGCTCTGGAAACACCATATATTTT
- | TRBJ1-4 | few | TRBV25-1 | CASSEVGGGEKLFF | TGTGCCAGCAGTGAAGTGGGAGGGGGAGAAAAACTGTTTTTT
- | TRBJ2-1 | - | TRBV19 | CASSIGVFLKSGNEQFF | TGTGCCAGTAGTATCGGGGTTTTCCTCAAAAGCGGCAATGAGCAGTTCTTC
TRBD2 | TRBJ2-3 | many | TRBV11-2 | CASSLDTGLAGGDILRDTQYF | TGTGCCAGCAGCTTAGATACCGGGCTAGCGGGAGGCGACATCTTGCGGGATACGCAGTATTTT
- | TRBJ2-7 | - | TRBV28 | CASSFPRSGNSYEQYF | TGTGCCAGCAGTTTTCCTCGGTCAGGGAACTCCTACGAGCAGTACTTC
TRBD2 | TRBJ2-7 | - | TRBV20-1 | CSAIEGTSGREGQYF | TGCAGTGCAATCGAGGGGACTAGCGGGAGGGAAGGGCAGTACTTC
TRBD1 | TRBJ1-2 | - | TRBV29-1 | CSDRGQANYGYTF | TGCAGCGACAGGGGGCAAGCCAACTATGGCTACACCTTC
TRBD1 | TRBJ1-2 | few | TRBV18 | CASSSTQSGQGAYGYTF | TGTGCCAGCTCATCTACACAGTCGGGACAGGGAGCCTATGGCTACACCTTC
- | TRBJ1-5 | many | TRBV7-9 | CASSLGGLLNQPQHF | TGTGCCAGCAGCTTAGGAGGCCTCCTCAATCAGCCCCAGCATTTT
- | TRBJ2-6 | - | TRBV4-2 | CASSQDLPGAAGANVLTF | TGTGCCAGCAGCCAAGATTTGCCGGGGGCGGCTGGGGCCAACGTCCTGACTTTC
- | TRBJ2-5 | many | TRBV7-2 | CASSLAARGGPRF | TGTGCCAGCAGCTTAGCGGCCCGGGGCGGGCCTAGGTTC
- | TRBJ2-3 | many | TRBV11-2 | CASSLLAFTDTQYF | TGTGCCAGCAGCCTACTAGCATTCACAGATACGCAGTATTTT
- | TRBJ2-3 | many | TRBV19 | CASSIDRAGTDTQYF | TGTGCCAGTAGTATTGATAGGGCTGGCACAGATACGCAGTATTTT
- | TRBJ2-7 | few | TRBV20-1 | CSARGGEMRSYEQYF | TGCAGTGCTAGAGGGGGCGAGATGCGCTCCTACGAGCAGTACTTC
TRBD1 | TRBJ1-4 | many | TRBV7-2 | CASAHRGYNEKLFF | TGTGCCAGCGCCCACAGGGGTTATAATGAAAAACTGTTTTTT
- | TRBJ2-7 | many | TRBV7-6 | CASSSENNYEQYF | TGTGCCAGCAGCTCTGAGAACAACTACGAGCAGTACTTC
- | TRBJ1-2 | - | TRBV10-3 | CAISEKVRRGTGYTF | TGTGCCATCAGTGAGAAGGTCCGCCGAGGGACTGGCTACACCTTC